The present T cell receptor (beta chain) was sequenced within a study of T cell changes during pregnancy in multiple sclerosis. Germline V gene data show CDR1 as SGHRS and CDR2 as YFSETQ. Trimming took 0 bases from V and 3 from J; bases not matched to a gene: 7. This CDR3 region has 18 residues. Clones were read by immunoSEQ multiplex PCR, and TCRdb kept only the in-frame ones, dropping some. The table lists about 55,000 clones, 80% to 90% of them singletons. The sequences come from CD4+ T cells from peripheral blood mononuclear cells, collected in the first trimester of pregnancy. The clonotype comes from a female donor with multiple sclerosis, enrolled in a pregnancy study. The chain employs TRBV5-1 and TRBJ2-7; 15 nucleotides align to TRBD2. CDR3 in DNA: TGCGCCAGCAGCTTGGGCGGACTAGCGGGGGGGATTATCTACGAGCAGTACTTC. Amino acid sequence: CASSLGGLAGGIIYEQYF.